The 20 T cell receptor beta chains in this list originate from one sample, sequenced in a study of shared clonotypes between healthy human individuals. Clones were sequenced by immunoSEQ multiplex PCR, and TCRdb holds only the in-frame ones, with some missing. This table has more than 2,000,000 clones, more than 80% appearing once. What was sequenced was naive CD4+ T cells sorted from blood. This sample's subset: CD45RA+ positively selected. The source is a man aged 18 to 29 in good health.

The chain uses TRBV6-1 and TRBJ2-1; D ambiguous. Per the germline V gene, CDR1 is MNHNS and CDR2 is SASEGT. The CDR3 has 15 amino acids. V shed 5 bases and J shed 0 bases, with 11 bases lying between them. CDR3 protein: CASSPWFLSYNEQFF. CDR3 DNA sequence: TGTGCCAGCAGTCCCTGGTTCCTCTCCTACAATGAGCAGTTCTTC.

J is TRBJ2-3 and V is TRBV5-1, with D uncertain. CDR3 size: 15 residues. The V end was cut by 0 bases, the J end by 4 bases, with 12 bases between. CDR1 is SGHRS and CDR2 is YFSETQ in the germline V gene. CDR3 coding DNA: TGCGCCAGCAGCTTGGCGGGCCTAGTTGCAGATACGCAGTATTTT. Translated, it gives CASSLAGLVADTQYF.

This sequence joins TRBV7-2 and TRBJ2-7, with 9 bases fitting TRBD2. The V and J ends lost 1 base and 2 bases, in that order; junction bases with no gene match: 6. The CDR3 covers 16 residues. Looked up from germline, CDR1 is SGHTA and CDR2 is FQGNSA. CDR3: CASSLGASGTAYEQYF. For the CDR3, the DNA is TGTGCCAGCAGCTTAGGGGCTAGCGGGACCGCCTACGAGCAGTACTTC.

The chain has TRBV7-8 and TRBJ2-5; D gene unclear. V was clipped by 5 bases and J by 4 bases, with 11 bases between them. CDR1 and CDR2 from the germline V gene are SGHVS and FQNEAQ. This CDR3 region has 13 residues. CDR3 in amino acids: CASSHGRAETQYF. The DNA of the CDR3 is TGTGCCAGCAGCCACGGTCGCGCAGAGACCCAGTACTTC.

CDR3 bases: TGTGCCAGCAGCCCCGACTGGACGCTAGCCAAAAACATTCAGTACTTC. This codes for CASSPDWTLAKNIQYF. This chain links TRBV7-2 with TRBJ2-4; D gene ambiguous. Germline CDR1 SGHTA, CDR2 FQGNSA. There are 16 residues in the CDR3. The ends were cut back, 5 bases at V and 0 bases at J, with 14 bases in the middle. Supplemented by reference TRBV7-2 and TRBJ2-4, the full variable domain reads GAGVSQSPSNKVTEKGKDVELRCDPISGHTALYWYRQSLGQGLEFLIYFQGNSAPDKSGLPSDRFSAERTGGSVSTLTIQRTQQEDSAVYLCASSPDWTLAKNIQYFGAGTRLSVL.

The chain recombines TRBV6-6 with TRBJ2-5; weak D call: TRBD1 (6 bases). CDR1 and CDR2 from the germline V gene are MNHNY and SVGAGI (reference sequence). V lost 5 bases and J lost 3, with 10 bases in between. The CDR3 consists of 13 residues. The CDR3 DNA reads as TGTGCCAGCAGTATTGGACAGAAAGAGACCCAGTACTTC. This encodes CASSIGQKETQYF.

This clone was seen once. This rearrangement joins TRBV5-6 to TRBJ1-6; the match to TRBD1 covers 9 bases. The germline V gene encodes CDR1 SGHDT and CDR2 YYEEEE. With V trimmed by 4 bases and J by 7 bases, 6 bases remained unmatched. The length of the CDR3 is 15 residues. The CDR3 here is CASSRGDRENSPLHF. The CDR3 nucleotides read TGTGCCAGCAGCCGTGGGGACAGGGAAAATTCACCCCTCCACTTT.

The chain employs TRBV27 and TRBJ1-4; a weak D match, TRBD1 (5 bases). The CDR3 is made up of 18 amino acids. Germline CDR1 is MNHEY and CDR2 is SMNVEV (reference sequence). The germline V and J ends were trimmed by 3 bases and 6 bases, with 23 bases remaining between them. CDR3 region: CASSLEGARGPRDEKLFF. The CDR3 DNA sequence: TGTGCCAGCAGTTTGGAAGGGGCAAGGGGCCCCAGGGATGAAAAACTGTTTTTT.

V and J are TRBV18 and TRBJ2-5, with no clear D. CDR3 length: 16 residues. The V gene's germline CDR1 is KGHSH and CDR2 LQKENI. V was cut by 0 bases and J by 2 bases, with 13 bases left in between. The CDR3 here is CASSPPSLRKQETQYF. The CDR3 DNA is TGTGCCAGCTCACCACCTTCCCTACGGAAACAAGAGACCCAGTACTTC.

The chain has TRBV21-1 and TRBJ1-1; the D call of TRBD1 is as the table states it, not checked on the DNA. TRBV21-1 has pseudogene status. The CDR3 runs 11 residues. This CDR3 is CAKAPGLEAFF. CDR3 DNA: TGTGCCAAGGCCCCAGGGCTTGAAGCTTTCTTT.

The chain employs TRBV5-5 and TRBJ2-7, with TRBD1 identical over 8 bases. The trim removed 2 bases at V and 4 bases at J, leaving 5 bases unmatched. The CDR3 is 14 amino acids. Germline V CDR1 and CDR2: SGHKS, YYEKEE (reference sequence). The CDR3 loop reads CASSFGQGLYEQYF. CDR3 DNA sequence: TGTGCCAGCAGCTTCGGACAGGGCCTGTACGAGCAGTACTTC.

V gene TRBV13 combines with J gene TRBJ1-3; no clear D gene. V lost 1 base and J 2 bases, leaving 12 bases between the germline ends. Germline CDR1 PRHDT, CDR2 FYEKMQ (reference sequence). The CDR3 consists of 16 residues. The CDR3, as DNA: TGTGCCAGCAGCTTAGATGGAGGGAGCGCTGGAAACACCATATATTTT. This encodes CASSLDGGSAGNTIYF.

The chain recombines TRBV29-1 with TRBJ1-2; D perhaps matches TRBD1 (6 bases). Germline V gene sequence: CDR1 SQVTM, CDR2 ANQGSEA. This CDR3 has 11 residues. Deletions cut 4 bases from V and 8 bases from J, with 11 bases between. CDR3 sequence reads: CSVVGGAGYTF. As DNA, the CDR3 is TGCAGCGTTGTGGGGGGCGCGGGCTACACCTTC.

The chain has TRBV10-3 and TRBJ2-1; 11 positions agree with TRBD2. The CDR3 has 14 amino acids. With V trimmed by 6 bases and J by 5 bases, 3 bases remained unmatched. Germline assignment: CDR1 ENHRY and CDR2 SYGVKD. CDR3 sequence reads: CAIRSSGGHNEQFF. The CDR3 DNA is TGTGCCATCAGATCTAGCGGGGGGCACAATGAGCAGTTCTTC.

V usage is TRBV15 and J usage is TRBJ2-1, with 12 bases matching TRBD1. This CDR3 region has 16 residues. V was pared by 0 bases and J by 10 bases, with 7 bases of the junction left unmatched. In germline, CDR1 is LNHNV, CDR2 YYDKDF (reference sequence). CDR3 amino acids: CATSRDPGQGAGEQFF. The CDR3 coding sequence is TGTGCCACCAGCAGAGATCCGGGACAGGGGGCAGGGGAGCAGTTCTTC.

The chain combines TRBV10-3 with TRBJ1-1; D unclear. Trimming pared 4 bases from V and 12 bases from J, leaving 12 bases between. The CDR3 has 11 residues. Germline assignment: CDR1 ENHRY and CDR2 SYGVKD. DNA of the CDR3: TGTGCCATCAGTGGAGGTACGACGACTTTCTTT. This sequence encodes CAISGGTTTFF.

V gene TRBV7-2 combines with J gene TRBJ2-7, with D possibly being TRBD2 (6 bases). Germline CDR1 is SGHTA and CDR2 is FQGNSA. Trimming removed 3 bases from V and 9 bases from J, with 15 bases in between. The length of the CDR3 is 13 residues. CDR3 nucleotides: TGTGCCAGCAGCTTGGACACCAAGGGAGGGCAGTACTTC. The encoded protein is CASSLDTKGGQYF. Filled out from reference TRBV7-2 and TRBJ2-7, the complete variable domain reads GAGVSQSPSNKVTEKGKDVELRCDPISGHTALYWYRQSLGQGLEFLIYFQGNSAPDKSGLPSDRFSAERTGGSVSTLTIQRTQQEDSAVYLCASSLDTKGGQYFGPGTRLTVT.

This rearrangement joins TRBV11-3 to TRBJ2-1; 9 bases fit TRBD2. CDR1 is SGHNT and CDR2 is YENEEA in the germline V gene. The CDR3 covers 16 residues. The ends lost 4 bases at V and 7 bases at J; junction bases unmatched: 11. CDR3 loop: CASSSLGAGGLNEQFF. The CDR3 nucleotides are TGTGCCAGCAGCTCCCTTGGGGCGGGAGGGCTTAATGAGCAGTTCTTC.

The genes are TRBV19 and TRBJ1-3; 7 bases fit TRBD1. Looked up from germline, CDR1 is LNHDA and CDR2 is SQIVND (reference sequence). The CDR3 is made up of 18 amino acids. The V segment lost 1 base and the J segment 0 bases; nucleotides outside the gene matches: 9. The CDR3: CASSIGLTGLFSGNTIYF. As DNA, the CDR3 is TGTGCCAGTAGTATAGGATTGACAGGGCTATTCTCTGGAAACACCATATATTTT.

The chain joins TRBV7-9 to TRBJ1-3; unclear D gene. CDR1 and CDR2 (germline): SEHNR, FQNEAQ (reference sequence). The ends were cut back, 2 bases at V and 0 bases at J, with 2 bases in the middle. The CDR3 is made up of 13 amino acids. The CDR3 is CASSLNSGNTIYF. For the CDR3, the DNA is TGTGCCAGCAGCTTAAACTCTGGAAACACCATATATTTT.